A selection of T cell receptor beta chains follows, all from one sample in a study of T cells in localized non-small cell lung cancer. Repertoires were generated with immunoSEQ multiplex PCR, while TCRdb's copy carries only in-frame clones and drops some. The sample holds about 6,800 clones, around half seen once. Sequencing was performed on lymph node tissue, taken before any cancer treatment. The origin of the receptors is a man aged 35 to 69 with stage I lung adenocarcinoma. Both conserved end residues are part of each CDR3. D genes are given only for firm matches. Expanded clones get a size class; other rows say once, few or many, or leave the size out.

v_call	clone_size	j_call	d_call	cdr3_nt	cdr3_aa
TRBV30	.	TRBJ2-1	.	TGTGCCTGGAGGCCGTCAGGGAGGATCAATGAGCAGTTCTTC	CAWRPSGRINEQFF
TRBV7-6	few	TRBJ1-3	.	TGTGCCAGCAGCTTTGGTGTGAGTGGAAACACCATATATTTT	CASSFGVSGNTIYF
TRBV15	.	TRBJ2-7	.	TGTGCCACCAGCGCCGAGGGAACCTCCTACGAGCAGTACTTC	CATSAEGTSYEQYF
TRBV30	.	TRBJ2-3	TRBD2	TGTGCCTGGAGTGTAGGACTAGTGGCCACAGATACGCAGTATTTT	CAWSVGLVATDTQYF
TRBV14	.	TRBJ2-3	.	TGTGCCAGCAGCCAAGTGGAGACCACTTTTCCTAGCACAGATACGCAGTATTTT	CASSQVETTFPSTDTQYF
TRBV9	few	TRBJ2-1	.	TGTGCCAGCACGCGCAGGGATTCCAGCGGGGAGCAGTTCTTC	CASTRRDSSGEQFF
TRBV19	.	TRBJ1-1	.	TGTGCCAGTAGTATCCTGGACAGAAACACTGAAGCTTTCTTT	CASSILDRNTEAFF
TRBV28	.	TRBJ2-2	.	TGTGCCAGCAGTCTACCCGGGGTTGGCACCGGGGAGCTGTTTTTT	CASSLPGVGTGELFF
TRBV29-1	.	TRBJ1-1	.	TGCAGCGTTGAAGAAGTTGGTGGGGGATTTCGCGCTGAAGCTTTCTTT	CSVEEVGGGFRAEAFF
TRBV6-7	few	TRBJ2-5	.	TGTGCCAGCAGTTACGACGGGGCATACCAAGAGACCCAGTACTTC	CASSYDGAYQETQYF
TRBV9	few	TRBJ1-2	.	TGTGCCAGCAGCGTTAGTGATAACTATGGCTACACCTTC	CASSVSDNYGYTF
TRBV28	.	TRBJ2-4	.	TGTGCCAGCAGGAGTGGAGGGGACATTCAGTACTTC	CASRSGGDIQYF
TRBV6-8	.	TRBJ1-6	TRBD1	TGTGCCAGCAGTTACCACCGGGGACAGGGGTATTCACCCCTCCACTTT	CASSYHRGQGYSPLHF
TRBV11-3	few	TRBJ1-2	.	TGTGCCAGCAGCTTGGGGGTAAGGTCTGGTGGCTACACCTTC	CASSLGVRSGGYTF
TRBV6-8	.	TRBJ1-2	TRBD1	TGTGCCAGCAGCATGACAGGGAACTATGGCTACACCTTC	CASSMTGNYGYTF
TRBV30	.	TRBJ2-1	.	TGTGCCTGGAGATCTCCCTCTCCTAGGATCTCCTACAATGAGCAGTTCTTC	CAWRSPSPRISYNEQFF
TRBV28	few	TRBJ2-5	.	TGTGCCAGCAGTTTATTTAAACCGGAGACCCAGTACTTC	CASSLFKPETQYF